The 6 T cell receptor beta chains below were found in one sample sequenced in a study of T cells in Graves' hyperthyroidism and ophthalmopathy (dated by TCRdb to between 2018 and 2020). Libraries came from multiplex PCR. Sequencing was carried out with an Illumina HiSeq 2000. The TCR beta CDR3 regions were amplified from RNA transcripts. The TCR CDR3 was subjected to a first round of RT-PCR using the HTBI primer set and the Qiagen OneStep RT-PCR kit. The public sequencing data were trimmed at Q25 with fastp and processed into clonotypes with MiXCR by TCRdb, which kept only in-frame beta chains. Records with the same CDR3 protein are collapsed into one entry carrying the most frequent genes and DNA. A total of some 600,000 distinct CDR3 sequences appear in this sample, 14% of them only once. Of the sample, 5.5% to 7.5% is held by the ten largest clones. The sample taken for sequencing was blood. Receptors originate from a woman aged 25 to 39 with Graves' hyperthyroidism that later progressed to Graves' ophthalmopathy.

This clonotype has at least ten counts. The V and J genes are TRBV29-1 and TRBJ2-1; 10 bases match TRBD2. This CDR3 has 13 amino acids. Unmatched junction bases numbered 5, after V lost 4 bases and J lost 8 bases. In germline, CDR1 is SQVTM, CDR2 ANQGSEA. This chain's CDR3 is CSVVEREGDEQFF. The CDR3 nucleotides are TGCAGCGTTGTCGAGCGGGAGGGGGATGAGCAGTTCTTC.

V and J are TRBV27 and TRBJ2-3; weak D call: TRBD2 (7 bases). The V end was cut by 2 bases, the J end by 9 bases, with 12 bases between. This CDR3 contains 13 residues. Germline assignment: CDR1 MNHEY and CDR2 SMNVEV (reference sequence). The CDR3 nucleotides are TGTGCCAGCAGTTTAGAGGGGAGGGGGACGCAGTATTTT. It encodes CASSLEGRGTQYF.

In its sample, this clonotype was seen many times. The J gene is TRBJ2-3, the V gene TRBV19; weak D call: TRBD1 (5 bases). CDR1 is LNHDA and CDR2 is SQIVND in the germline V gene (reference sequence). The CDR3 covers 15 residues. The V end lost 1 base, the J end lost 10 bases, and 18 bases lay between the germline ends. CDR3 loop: CASSIGTSPGQAQYF. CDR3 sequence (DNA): TGTGCCAGTAGTATAGGAACTTCTCCAGGGCAAGCGCAGTATTTT.

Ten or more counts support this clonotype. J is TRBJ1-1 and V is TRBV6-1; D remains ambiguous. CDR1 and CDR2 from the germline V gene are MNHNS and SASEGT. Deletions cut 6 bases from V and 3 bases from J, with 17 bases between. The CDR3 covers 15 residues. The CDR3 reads CASRKYERWDTEAFF. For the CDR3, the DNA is TGTGCCAGCAGAAAGTATGAGAGGTGGGACACTGAAGCTTTCTTT.

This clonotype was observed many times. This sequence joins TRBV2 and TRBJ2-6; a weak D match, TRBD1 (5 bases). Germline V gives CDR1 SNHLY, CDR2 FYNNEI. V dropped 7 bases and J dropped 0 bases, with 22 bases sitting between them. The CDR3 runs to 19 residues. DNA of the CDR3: TGTGCCAGCACCTACTCCCAGGGCGACGAAAGCTCTGGGGCCAACGTCCTGACTTTC. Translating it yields CASTYSQGDESSGANVLTF.

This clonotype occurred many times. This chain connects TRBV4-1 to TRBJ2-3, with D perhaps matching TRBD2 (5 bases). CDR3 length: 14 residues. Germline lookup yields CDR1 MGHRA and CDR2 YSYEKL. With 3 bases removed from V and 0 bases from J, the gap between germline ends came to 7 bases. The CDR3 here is CASSQTTSTDTQYF. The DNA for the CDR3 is TGCGCCAGCAGCCAGACTACCAGCACAGATACGCAGTATTTT.